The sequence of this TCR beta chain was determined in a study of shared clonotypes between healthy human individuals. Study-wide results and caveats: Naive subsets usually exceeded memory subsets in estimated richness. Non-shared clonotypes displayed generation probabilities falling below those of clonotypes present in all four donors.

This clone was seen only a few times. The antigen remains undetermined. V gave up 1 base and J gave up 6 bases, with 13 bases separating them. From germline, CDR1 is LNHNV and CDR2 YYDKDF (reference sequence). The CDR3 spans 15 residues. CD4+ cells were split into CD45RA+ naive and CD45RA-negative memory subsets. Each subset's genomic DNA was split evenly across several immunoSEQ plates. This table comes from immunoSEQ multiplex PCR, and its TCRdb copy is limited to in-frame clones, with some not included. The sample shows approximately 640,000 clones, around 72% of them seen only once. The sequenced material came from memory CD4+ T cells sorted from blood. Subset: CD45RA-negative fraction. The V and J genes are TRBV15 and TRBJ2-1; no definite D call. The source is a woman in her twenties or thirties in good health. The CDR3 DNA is TGTGCCACCAGCAGAGTGGTTACCGTTCGCAATGAGCAGTTCTTC. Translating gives CATSRVVTVRNEQFF. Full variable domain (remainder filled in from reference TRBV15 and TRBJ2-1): DAMVIQNPRYQVTQFGKPVTLSCSQTLNHNVMYWYQQKSSQAPKLLFHYYDKDFNNEADTPDNFQSRRPNTSFCFLDIRSPGLGDTAMYLCATSRVVTVRNEQFFGPGTRLTVL.